This section outlines one T cell receptor beta chain sequence together with its context. The sample originates from a study of blood T cell repertoires in COVID-19. Study information: From T cells, B-cell-depleted T cells, or PBMCs came the material, which was cDNA or gDNA.

Per the original methods: Reference gene primer amplification gave nucleated cell count estimates. TCRdb's table, derived via immunoSEQ multiplex PCR, lists solely in-frame clones and lacks some. Clone size and V and J calls were adopted from that table, with D and trimming inferred from the DNA. The repertoire holds around 700,000 clones, with approximately 90% as singletons. CDR1 SGHKS and CDR2 YYEKEE come from the germline V gene (reference sequence). V trimming: 4 bases; J trimming: 4 bases; junction bases outside the gene matches: 5. There are 14 residues in the CDR3. Sequencing was done on a sample of peripheral blood. The TCR comes from a woman under 30 with acute or convalescent COVID-19. This chain joins TRBV5-5 and TRBJ2-5, with 9 bases matching TRBD1. DNA for the CDR3: TGTGCCAGCAGCCTCTACAGGGGGCGAGAGACCCAGTACTTC. As protein: CASSLYRGRETQYF.